The 9 T cell receptor beta chains given below trace back to one sample, sequenced in a study of early T cells in non-severe SARS-CoV-2 infection. TCRdb itself ran the 5' RACE reads through MiXCR, one entry per CDR3 protein. Found here are under 80,000 distinct CDR3 sequences, around a tenth of them singletons; the top ten hold roughly 3.8%. The sample taken for sequencing was whole blood. All receptors derive from an adult who was a healthcare worker with PCR-confirmed SARS-CoV-2 infection or an uninfected control (not recorded which).

The table lists this clonotype with many counts. V gene TRBV4-1 combines with J gene TRBJ1-1, with D tentatively TRBD1 (5 bases). The CDR3 extends over 15 amino acids. The germline V gene encodes CDR1 MGHRA and CDR2 YSYEKL. The V end was cut by 1 base, the J end by 4 bases, with 13 bases between. CDR3 bases: TGCGCCAGCAGCCAAGCCTTTGGGACTCCCACTGAAGCTTTCTTT. Its translation is CASSQAFGTPTEAFF.

Ten or more counts support this clonotype. This sequence joins TRBV11-2 and TRBJ2-3; the D gene could be TRBD1 or TRBD2 (6 bases each). The CDR3 covers 13 residues. V dropped 3 bases and J dropped 7 bases, with 11 bases sitting between them. Germline V gene data show CDR1 as SGHAT and CDR2 as FQNNGV. CDR3 protein: CASSFSGDYTQYF. CDR3 DNA: TGTGCCAGCAGCTTCTCAGGGGACTATACGCAGTATTTT.

The sample holds many counts of this clonotype. The chain recombines TRBV29-1 with TRBJ2-7; possible D gene TRBD2, 5 bases. Germline V CDR1 and CDR2: SQVTM, ANQGSEA. The CDR3 has 12 amino acids. The V and J ends lost 2 bases and 7 bases respectively, with 12 bases between them. The CDR3 nucleotides are TGCAGCGTTGAACGGGATTTGGGGGAGCAGTACTTC. Translated: CSVERDLGEQYF.

The V call is TRBV5-5, the J call TRBJ2-5; 7 nucleotides match TRBD2. The junction had 13 bases not matched to a gene; V was cut back by 2 bases and J by 6 bases. In germline, CDR1 is SGHKS, CDR2 YYEKEE (reference sequence). The CDR3 sequence is 16 residues long. CDR3 protein: CASSFWRERDGKTQYF. The DNA for the CDR3 is TGTGCCAGCAGCTTCTGGCGGGAGCGAGACGGAAAGACCCAGTACTTC.

This clonotype was counted between two and nine times. In DNA form, the CDR3 reads TGCGCCAGCAGCCCCGTCTTTGATAAGGCCCACGAGCAGTACTTC. It specifies CASSPVFDKAHEQYF. The chain joins TRBV5-1 to TRBJ2-7; D is uncertain. Germline CDR1 and CDR2: SGHRS and YFSETQ. The CDR3 runs 15 residues. V lost 4 bases, J lost 5 bases, and 19 bases lay in between. The full variable domain, rest sourced from reference TRBV5-1 and TRBJ2-7, is KAGVTQTPRYLIKTRGQQVTLSCSPISGHRSVSWYQQTPGQGLQFLFEYFSETQRNKGNFPGRFSGRQFSNSRSEMNVSTLELGDSALYLCASSPVFDKAHEQYFGPGTRLTVT.

With respect to this clonotype: The junction differs from germline at one of its ends, possibly a read error. This chain connects TRBV3-1 to TRBJ2-1; 11 bases match TRBD1. Germline CDR1 reads LGHDT; CDR2 reads YNNKEL (reference sequence). This CDR3 has 14 amino acids. The CDR3 loop reads CASSFEDRGRSAVF. Written as DNA, the CDR3 is TGTGCCAGCAGCTTCGAGGACAGGGGGCGCAGTGCGGTCTTC.

This clonotype was counted a few times. This chain connects TRBV2 to TRBJ2-3, with D unresolved. This CDR3 spans 14 amino acids. Between the trimmed V and J ends, which lost 6 bases and 3 bases, there was a span of 13 bases. CDR1 SNHLY and CDR2 FYNNEI come from the germline V gene. In DNA form, the CDR3 reads TGTGCCAGCAGGGCGACCGAGGTTACAGATACGCAGTATTTT. This encodes CASRATEVTDTQYF.

The V gene is TRBV10-1, the J gene TRBJ2-7; 7 bases line up with TRBD2. The CDR3 covers 15 residues. The J segment lost 2 bases and the V segment lost 3 bases, leaving 7 bases of the junction unmatched. The germline V gene has CDR1 WNHNN and CDR2 SYGVQD (reference sequence). The CDR3 nucleotides read TGCGCCAGCAGTGAATCGAGACTAGCCACCTACGAGCAGTACTTC. Translating gives CASSESRLATYEQYF.

Many counts were recorded for this clonotype. This chain's CDR3 is CASSLVGSGSSYEQYF. Written as DNA, the CDR3 is TGTGCCAGCAGCTTAGTAGGTAGCGGGTCTTCCTACGAGCAGTACTTC. This chain connects TRBV7-9 to TRBJ2-7; 7 bases line up with TRBD2. Germline loops: CDR1 SEHNR, CDR2 FQNEAQ (reference sequence). V gave up 1 base and J gave up 1 base; unmatched junction bases: 7. The CDR3 runs 16 residues.